The subject of this entry is one TCR beta chain. This CDR3 region has 13 residues. V lost 2 bases to trimming and J lost 8 bases, with 12 bases between them. CDR1 and CDR2 (germline): SEHNR, FQNEAQ (reference sequence). This entry is derived from a study of blood T cell repertoires in COVID-19. About the study: Specimens from acute and convalescent COVID-19 originated in the United States, Italy and Spain. Sample material is recorded as cDNA or gDNA derived from T cells, B-cell-depleted T cells, or PBMCs.

In the study's own analysis: Reference gene primer amplification in the assay estimated nucleated cell counts. Using immunoSEQ multiplex PCR, the repertoire was profiled, and TCRdb retains in-frame clones only, with some absent. D and trimming were read from the DNA, whereas the V and J calls and clone size are those reported in that table. The table shows about 280,000 clones, with approximately 86% occurring only once. The chain couples TRBV7-9 to TRBJ1-2; TRBD1 is a possible D gene (6 bases). The sequence was collected from a woman aged 25-40 years who had recovered from COVID-19. Sequenced sample: peripheral blood. The CDR3 sequence is CASSLIQGGGYTF. CDR3 nucleotides: TGTGCCAGCAGCTTAATACAGGGTGGCGGCTACACCTTC.